These T cell receptor beta chains were read from a single sample in a study of cytomegalovirus exposure and HLA in healthy donors. TCRdb keeps only in-frame clones here, not all; method: immunoSEQ multiplex PCR. Of about 160,000 clones in the sample, around 78% are singletons; the top ten hold around 3.3%. The sample comprised PBMCs. Every receptor here comes from a middle-aged woman in good health and CMV-seronegative. The conserved cysteine and the conserved F or W are not part of the CDR3 here. The D gene is left open where the match is weak.

d_call v_call cdr3_aa
TRBD2 TRBV10-3 AISAHGGAEDEQY
- TRBV19 ASSIVRDVEQF
TRBD2 TRBV7-8 ASSLVGLLF
- TRBV10-2 ASLQGNTGELF
- TRBV5-4 ASSLLTGFNEQF
- TRBV25-1 ASSDPGKTDTQY
- TRBV11-2 ASSLNIGYNEQF
- TRBV2 ASSEAGRGGNEQF
- TRBV7-9 ASSLKNRDTGELF
- TRBV2 ASTLQLTANTEAF
- TRBV15 ATSRSSVLAVNTGELF
TRBD1 TRBV19 ASSNRDSNNEKLF
TRBD1 TRBV5-1 ASSWGQGDGYT
- TRBV5-6 ASSLVEQGHLARRGYT
TRBD1 TRBV6-6 ASSYSTGRDSPLH
- TRBV5-4 ASSRGASTNEKLF
- TRBV19 ASSPRQESNQPQH
- TRBV4-1 ASSGSGGHYGYT
- TRBV27 ASWPQSGKGYT
- TRBV10-1 ASSELANSPLH
- TRBV7-6 ASSPQSRFADTQY
- TRBV5-1 ASSLADYTGELF
TRBD2 TRBV10-1 ASSEFSGEQETQY
- TRBV5-4 ASSLGGAGNQETQY
- TRBV19 ASTRQGPNYGYT
TRBD1 TRBV11-2 ASSSDRARGYT
TRBD2 TRBV19 ASSLGTSGPRETQY
TRBD1 TRBV5-5 ASSTPGQRRSANEKLF
- TRBV6-5 ASSRLEETEAF
TRBD1 TRBV5-6 ASSRGYRGVYEQY
TRBD1 TRBV5-1 ASSLGTGTYEQY
TRBD1 TRBV18 ASSPAQGATEAF
- TRBV6-5 ASSYSGPTINEQY
TRBD1 TRBV27 ASSSPGQFTGELF